The next 8 T cell receptor beta chains were all read from a single sample in a study of OX40 agonist ivuxolimab in advanced cancers. The library was prepared using the immunoSEQ multiplex PCR assay. Here the immuneACCESS table is served through TCRdb, limited to in-frame sequences with V and J called. Missing clones are a known gap in these copies; in checked studies unresolved V genes cover under half, and the rest lacks a known reason. This sample comprises roughly 100,000 clones, approximately 81% of them detected only once. Jointly, the top ten make up 1% to 1.3% of the sample. The source material was CD4+ or CD8+ T cells sorted from blood, sampled in a trial of the OX40 agonist ivuxolimab. The receptor set was obtained from an adult with an advanced solid tumor such as melanoma, head and neck, liver or kidney cancer.

The rearrangement uses TRBV6-5 and TRBJ2-7; D call uncertain. CDR3 length: 11 residues. V was clipped by 5 bases and J by 5 bases, with 7 bases between them. Germline V gene sequence: CDR1 MNHEY, CDR2 SVGAGI. CDR3 sequence reads: CASSEGHEQYF. The CDR3 coding sequence is TGTGCCAGCAGTGAAGGGCACGAGCAGTACTTC.

This sequence joins TRBV5-6 and TRBJ2-7; D gene ambiguous. V gave up 4 bases and J gave up 2 bases, with 10 bases separating them. This CDR3 is 13 amino acids long. Germline loops: CDR1 SGHDT, CDR2 YYEEEE. This chain's CDR3 is CASSTSLTYEQYV. In DNA form, the CDR3 reads TGTGCCAGCAGCACCAGTCTGACCTACGAGCAGTACGTC.

This clone was detected only a few times. This rearrangement joins TRBV7-2 to TRBJ2-6, with D tentatively TRBD2 (5 bases). V shed 5 bases and J shed 14 bases, with 22 bases lying between them. The CDR3 loop spans 15 amino acids. CDR1 SGHTA and CDR2 FQGNSA come from the germline V gene. CDR3 region: CASSRSGVEKFLLTF. CDR3 coding DNA: TGTGCCAGCAGCCGATCCGGGGTAGAGAAATTCCTCCTGACTTTC.

The chain links TRBV19 to TRBJ1-2; 9 bases are shared with TRBD1. CDR3 length equals 16 residues. From germline, CDR1 is LNHDA and CDR2 SQIVND (reference sequence). V gave up 3 bases and J gave up 4 bases; unmatched junction bases: 9. CDR3 DNA: TGTGCCAGTAGTATTCCGACAGGGGGAAACTTCTATGGCTACACCTTC. It is translated as CASSIPTGGNFYGYTF. The full variable domain, rest sourced from reference TRBV19 and TRBJ1-2, is DGGITQSPKYLFRKEGQNVTLSCEQNLNHDAMYWYRQDPGQGLRLIYYSQIVNDFQKGDIAEGYSVSREKKESFPLTVTSAQKNPTAFYLCASSIPTGGNFYGYTFGSGTRLTVV.

The genes are TRBV7-2 and TRBJ1-3; TRBD1 agrees at 8 bases. The trim removed 5 bases at V and 7 bases at J, leaving 10 bases unmatched. The CDR3 spans 15 residues. From germline, CDR1 is SGHTA and CDR2 FQGNSA. DNA of the CDR3: TGTGCCAGCAGCCCCACCGGGACAGGCACCAACACCATATATTTT. This sequence encodes CASSPTGTGTNTIYF.

The chain has TRBV7-9 and TRBJ1-2; no reliable D call. Per germline, CDR1 SEHNR and CDR2 FQNEAQ (reference sequence). The germline V and J ends were trimmed by 5 bases and 4 bases, with 17 bases remaining between them. The CDR3 has 15 residues. This CDR3 is CASSPEDRVGYGYTF. CDR3 nucleotides: TGTGCCAGCAGCCCCGAGGACCGGGTTGGCTATGGCTACACCTTC.

This chain uses TRBV6-1 with TRBJ1-2, with 7 positions matching TRBD1. The CDR3 totals 15 residues. V lost 2 bases and J lost 7; bases outside the gene matches: 10. CDR1 and CDR2 from the germline V gene are MNHNS and SASEGT. Written as DNA, the CDR3 is TGTGCCAGCAGTGAACAGAGGGGGCTCCACCTTGGCTACACCTTC. It is translated as CASSEQRGLHLGYTF.

The genes are TRBV9 and TRBJ2-1, with 9 positions matching TRBD2. V gave up 1 base and J gave up 8 bases; unmatched junction bases: 7. The CDR3 is made up of 15 amino acids. From germline, CDR1 is SGDLS and CDR2 YYNGEE. CDR3 sequence reads: CASSVLAGSTDEQFF. In nucleotides, the CDR3 is TGTGCCAGCAGCGTACTAGCGGGGTCTACGGATGAGCAGTTCTTC.